The 21 T cell receptor beta chains below were found in one sample sequenced in a study of early T cells in non-severe SARS-CoV-2 infection. A single record per CDR3 protein comes from TCRdb applying MiXCR to the 5' RACE reads. The sample consists of roughly 100,000 distinct CDR3 sequences, about an eighth of them appearing once. Sequenced material: whole blood. The source is an adult who was a healthcare worker with PCR-confirmed SARS-CoV-2 infection or an uninfected control (not recorded which).

This clonotype was detected many times. The chain's CDR3 is CASSLARGPLGPKGETQYF. CDR3 DNA sequence: TGTGCCAGCAGTTTAGCGCGGGGCCCCTTGGGACCGAAAGGGGAGACCCAGTACTTC. The chain recombines TRBV12-3 or TRBV12-4 with TRBJ2-5; tentative D call: TRBD2 (6 bases). Trimming shortened V by 0 bases and J by 5 bases, and 25 bases separated the two germline ends. This CDR3 is built from 19 residues.

This clonotype was seen repeatedly, ten times or more. The CDR3 bases are TGTGCCAGTAGTCCGGGACGATTCTACGAGCAGTACTTC. It encodes CASSPGRFYEQYF. This sequence joins TRBV19 and TRBJ2-7; D possibly matches TRBD1 or TRBD2 (5 bases each). Germline CDR1 reads LNHDA; CDR2 reads SQIVND (reference sequence). V lost 5 bases and J 3 bases, leaving 11 bases between the germline ends. The CDR3 spans 13 residues. The whole variable domain, remainder taken from reference TRBV19 and TRBJ2-7, is DGGITQSPKYLFRKEGQNVTLSCEQNLNHDAMYWYRQDPGQGLRLIYYSQIVNDFQKGDIAEGYSVSREKKESFPLTVTSAQKNPTAFYLCASSPGRFYEQYFGPGTRLTVT.

The chain joins TRBV30 to TRBJ2-1, with D possibly being TRBD2 (5 bases). Germline lookup yields CDR1 GTSNPN and CDR2 SVGIG (reference sequence). Trimming cost V 2 bases and J 2 bases, with 13 bases left between them. This CDR3 is built from 15 residues. The CDR3 DNA reads TGTGCCTGGAGTTTAGCGAGCCCTACCTACAATGAGCAGTTCTTC. As protein: CAWSLASPTYNEQFF.

The gene calls are TRBV28 and TRBJ2-3, with 9 bases lining up with TRBD2. The CDR3 spans 16 residues. Germline lookup yields CDR1 MDHEN and CDR2 SYDVKM. The ends lost 5 bases at V and 5 bases at J; junction bases unmatched: 11. CDR3 loop: CASSGLAREVGDTQYF. CDR3 DNA sequence: TGTGCCAGCAGTGGACTAGCGCGGGAGGTTGGAGATACGCAGTATTTT.

The J gene is TRBJ2-4, the V gene TRBV28, with 7 bases lining up with TRBD1. Losses at the gene ends were 7 bases for V and 5 bases for J; bases not matched to a gene: 2. The CDR3 covers 12 residues. Germline V gives CDR1 MDHEN, CDR2 SYDVKM. The CDR3 loop is CASTQGENIQYF. The CDR3 DNA sequence: TGTGCCAGCACGCAGGGGGAAAACATTCAGTACTTC. Drawing the rest from reference TRBV28 and TRBJ2-4, the complete variable domain is DVKVTQSSRYLVKRTGEKVFLECVQDMDHENMFWYRQDPGLGLRLIYFSYDVKMKEKGDIPEGYSVSREKKERFSLILESASTNQTSMYLCASTQGENIQYFGAGTRLSVL.

The chain recombines TRBV12-3 or TRBV12-4 with TRBJ1-2; 10 nucleotides agree with TRBD1. The CDR3 sequence is 14 residues long. V trimming: 3 bases; J trimming: 6 bases; junction bases outside the gene matches: 4. The CDR3 region has the DNA TGTGCCAGCAGTTTGACAGGGGGCAGAGATGGCTACACCTTC. As protein: CASSLTGGRDGYTF.

This clonotype was seen a few times. The chain recombines TRBV12-3 or TRBV12-4 with TRBJ1-2; D is uncertain. The CDR3 sequence is 14 residues long. Trimming took off 10 bases at V and 3 bases at J, with 18 bases between the two ends. Here the CDR3 DNA reads TGTGCCAACAGAAGCGAGGCGGTGGACTATGGCTACACCTTC. It translates to CANRSEAVDYGYTF.

In regard to this clonotype: This sequence may be a read error, since a much larger clone differs from it by one base. This chain connects TRBV11-2 to TRBJ2-7, with 7 bases fitting TRBD2. V shed 0 bases, J shed 4 bases, and the junction held 6 bases outside the gene matches. Germline V gene data show CDR1 as SGHAT and CDR2 as FQNNGV. This CDR3 has 15 residues. The CDR3 DNA is TGTGCCAGCAGCTTAGAGGTGGGAGGGCTTTACGAGCAGTACTTC. It yields the protein CASSLEVGGLYEQYF. Full variable domain (outside the CDR3, taken from reference TRBV11-2 and TRBJ2-7): EAGVAQSPRYKIIEKRQSVAFWCNPISGHATLYWYQQILGQGPKLLIQFQNNGVVDDSQLPKDRFSAERLKGVDSTLKIQPAKLEDSAVYLCASSLEVGGLYEQYFGPGTRLTVT.

This clonotype showed up just a few times. The chain joins TRBV2 to TRBJ2-5, with D unresolved. V was shortened by 6 bases and J by 7 bases, with 12 bases between the two germline ends. Germline V lookup: CDR1 SNHLY, CDR2 FYNNEI. This CDR3 is 12 amino acids long. CDR3 residues: CASRENWGTQYF. CDR3 bases: TGTGCCAGCAGAGAAAACTGGGGGACCCAGTACTTC.

At least ten counts were recorded for this clonotype. The V gene is TRBV19, the J gene TRBJ2-1, with D perhaps assigned TRBD1 or TRBD2 (5 bases each). From germline, CDR1 is LNHDA and CDR2 SQIVND (reference sequence). V was cut by 3 bases and J by 3 bases, with 15 bases left in between. The CDR3 consists of 16 residues. The DNA for the CDR3 is TGTGCCAGTAGTATCAATTCGGGGCCTGACTACAATGAGCAGTTCTTC. Translation: CASSINSGPDYNEQFF.

The sample holds many counts of this clonotype. This sequence joins TRBV7-9 and TRBJ2-3, with 7 bases aligning to TRBD2. CDR3 length: 15 amino acids. The germline V gene has CDR1 SEHNR and CDR2 FQNEAQ (reference sequence). The V gene end was trimmed by 5 bases and the J gene end by 3 bases; junction bases not matched to a gene: 8. The CDR3 region has the DNA TGTGCCAGCAGCATTTCTAGCGGAGCTACAGATACGCAGTATTTT. It yields the protein CASSISSGATDTQYF.

This clonotype has a count of ten or more. The chain is built from TRBV23-1 and TRBJ1-5; maybe TRBD1 (5 bases). TRBV23-1 is an ORF, and what it does is uncertain. The ends were cut back, 10 bases at V and 0 bases at J, with 10 bases in the middle. CDR3 length equals 13 residues. The CDR3 here is CATGTYSNQPQHF. CDR3 bases: TGCGCCACCGGGACGTATAGCAATCAGCCCCAGCATTTT.

The V gene is TRBV29-1, the J gene TRBJ1-5, with no clear D. With 4 bases removed from V and 4 bases from J, the gap between germline ends came to 8 bases. This CDR3 has 12 residues. CDR1 is SQVTM, CDR2 ANQGSEA, per germline. In nucleotides, the CDR3 is TGCAGCGTTGGGGAGATTAATCAGCCCCAGCATTTT. It is translated as CSVGEINQPQHF. Full variable domain (missing parts from reference TRBV29-1 and TRBJ1-5): SAVISQKPSRDICQRGTSLTIQCQVDSQVTMMFWYRQQPGQSLTLIATANQGSEATYESGFVIDKFPISRPNLTFSTLTVSNMSPEDSSIYLCSVGEINQPQHFGDGTRLSIL.

This clonotype showed up just a few times. The DNA of the CDR3 is TGTGCCAGCGGACCGAGTAGCGGAGTTTACAATGAGCAGTTCTTC. This codes for CASGPSSGVYNEQFF. The V gene is TRBV6-5, the J gene TRBJ2-1; possible D gene TRBD2, 6 bases. The CDR3 loop spans 15 amino acids. From germline, CDR1 is MNHEY and CDR2 SVGAGI. Trimming shortened V by 8 bases and J by 4 bases, and 18 bases separated the two germline ends.

This clonotype was observed once. A read error is possible here, since a much larger clone lies one base away. V gene TRBV29-1 combines with J gene TRBJ1-3; D gene unclear. Germline values: CDR1 SQVTM, CDR2 ANQGSEA. The CDR3 covers 14 residues. The CDR3 bases are TGCAGCGTAGCCCCCGGGTCCTCTGAAAACACCATATATTTT. This translates into CSVAPGSSENTIYF.

A few counts support this clonotype. The rearrangement joins TRBV6-5 to TRBJ1-6; D gene ambiguous. CDR1 is MNHEY and CDR2 is SVGAGI in the germline V gene. Trimming took off 2 bases at V and 0 bases at J, with 5 bases between the two ends. The CDR3 length is 15 residues. CDR3 bases: TGTGCCAGCAGTTACATGAGCTCCTATAATTCACCCCTCCACTTT. Its translation: CASSYMSSYNSPLHF.

This clonotype occurred many times. This chain uses TRBV12-3 or TRBV12-4 with TRBJ2-3, with no clear D. The V end lost 4 bases, the J end lost 2 bases, and 10 bases lay between the germline ends. The CDR3 has 14 residues. Written as DNA, the CDR3 is TGTGCCAGCAGTTACTTTCGACTCACAGATACGCAGTATTTT. Protein product: CASSYFRLTDTQYF.

The chain employs TRBV12-3 or TRBV12-4 and TRBJ1-2; D gene unclear. Trimming removed 4 bases from V and 1 base from J, with 13 bases in between. The CDR3 has 15 residues. The CDR3 coding sequence is TGTGCCAGCAGTTACAATCAGGTTCATAACTATGGCTACACCTTC. Its translation: CASSYNQVHNYGYTF.

This clonotype has ten or more counts. The CDR3 loop reads CSVAQGSGGETQYF. CDR3 DNA: TGCAGCGTTGCACAGGGCTCTGGAGGAGAGACCCAGTACTTC. The rearrangement uses TRBV29-1 and TRBJ2-5; tentative D call: TRBD1 (6 bases). V lost 4 bases to trimming and J lost 4 bases, with 16 bases between them. Germline V gives CDR1 SQVTM, CDR2 ANQGSEA. The length of the CDR3 is 14 residues.

This clonotype has a count of ten or more. The rearrangement links TRBV2 to TRBJ1-1; no clear D gene. Trimming pared 3 bases from V and 7 bases from J, leaving 3 bases between. Looked up from germline, CDR1 is SNHLY and CDR2 is FYNNEI. This CDR3 has 10 amino acids. The CDR3 DNA follows: TGTGCCAGCAGTGACGATGAAGCTTTCTTT. Amino acids: CASSDDEAFF.

This clonotype was seen many times. This rearrangement joins TRBV7-9 to TRBJ1-1, with unresolved D. Trimming removed 5 bases at V and 1 base at J, with 5 bases between. CDR1 is SEHNR, CDR2 FQNEAQ, per germline (reference sequence). The CDR3 contains 12 residues. CDR3 coding DNA: TGTGCCAGCAGCGTCCGGAACACTGAAGCTTTCTTT. Protein: CASSVRNTEAFF. Full variable domain (remainder filled in from reference TRBV7-9 and TRBJ1-1): DTGVSQNPRHKITKRGQNVTFRCDPISEHNRLYWYRQTLGQGPEFLTYFQNEAQLEKSRLLSDRFSAERPKGSFSTLEIQRTEQGDSAMYLCASSVRNTEAFFGQGTRLTVV.